The rows below give T cell receptor beta chains drawn from one sample of a study of blood T cell repertoires in COVID-19. The assay was immunoSEQ multiplex PCR, and TCRdb's table has in-frame clones only and misses some. Of 110,000 or so clones listed, more than 75% are singletons. The sequencing sample was made of peripheral blood. The receptors shown here come from a man in his 60s with acute or convalescent COVID-19. CDR3s leave out the opening cysteine and the closing phenylalanine or tryptophan. Each record gives: V gene, J gene, CDR3 protein.

TRBV5-4	TRBJ2-6	ASNLGGEGGNVLT
TRBV5-1	TRBJ2-3	ASSLGDISTDTQY
TRBV10-3	TRBJ1-2	ATSQGENYGYT
TRBV12-3/TRBV12-4	TRBJ1-6	ASRGLDSPLH
TRBV24-1	TRBJ1-6	ATSGHREGNSPLH
TRBV5-6	TRBJ2-1	ASSLTPTYNEQF
TRBV7-2	TRBJ2-3	ASSTRTGGGLDTDTQY
TRBV5-4	TRBJ2-3	ASSWAGDTDTQY
TRBV9	TRBJ2-7	ASSPAPGLAGGGGGEQY
TRBV15	TRBJ1-5	ATSSDGTGYNQPQH
TRBV29-1	TRBJ1-2	SVVSTAYGYT
TRBV5-3	TRBJ2-1	ARSPSGGRSNEQF
TRBV28	TRBJ1-2	ASSPTGGYGYT
TRBV29-1	TRBJ1-3	SVTGRWGNTIY
TRBV7-9	TRBJ2-3	ASSLRETDTQY
TRBV5-4	TRBJ2-1	ASSLGAGDYNEQF
TRBV5-4	TRBJ2-5	ASSLDRGRETQY
TRBV5-1	TRBJ2-1	ASSLGGTSVYNEQF
TRBV10-2	TRBJ2-5	ASSEQGETQY
TRBV19	TRBJ2-1	ASSIGTSGPNEQF
TRBV7-9	TRBJ1-2	ASSPGVNYGYT
TRBV3-1/TRBV3-2	TRBJ2-7	ASSQEGLHEQY
TRBV6-5	TRBJ2-5	ASSWGLAGQETQY
TRBV19	TRBJ2-1	ASSWTVGSSYNEQF
TRBV15	TRBJ2-7	ATSRGRGSSYEQY
TRBV24-1	TRBJ2-2	ATSEPSGRRNTGELF
TRBV7-8	TRBJ2-1	ASSHPGQGNEQF
TRBV6-5	TRBJ1-4	ASKGGGGEKLF
TRBV5-1	TRBJ1-6	ASSLRDRDSSVHSPLH
TRBV18	TRBJ2-1	ASSPPSGSVYNEQF
TRBV30	TRBJ1-4	AWSVQGASNEKLF
TRBV6-6	TRBJ2-2	ASSSGQGTGGELF
TRBV18	TRBJ2-2	ASSPGTENTGELF
TRBV19	TRBJ2-2	ASSLKGMGTGELF